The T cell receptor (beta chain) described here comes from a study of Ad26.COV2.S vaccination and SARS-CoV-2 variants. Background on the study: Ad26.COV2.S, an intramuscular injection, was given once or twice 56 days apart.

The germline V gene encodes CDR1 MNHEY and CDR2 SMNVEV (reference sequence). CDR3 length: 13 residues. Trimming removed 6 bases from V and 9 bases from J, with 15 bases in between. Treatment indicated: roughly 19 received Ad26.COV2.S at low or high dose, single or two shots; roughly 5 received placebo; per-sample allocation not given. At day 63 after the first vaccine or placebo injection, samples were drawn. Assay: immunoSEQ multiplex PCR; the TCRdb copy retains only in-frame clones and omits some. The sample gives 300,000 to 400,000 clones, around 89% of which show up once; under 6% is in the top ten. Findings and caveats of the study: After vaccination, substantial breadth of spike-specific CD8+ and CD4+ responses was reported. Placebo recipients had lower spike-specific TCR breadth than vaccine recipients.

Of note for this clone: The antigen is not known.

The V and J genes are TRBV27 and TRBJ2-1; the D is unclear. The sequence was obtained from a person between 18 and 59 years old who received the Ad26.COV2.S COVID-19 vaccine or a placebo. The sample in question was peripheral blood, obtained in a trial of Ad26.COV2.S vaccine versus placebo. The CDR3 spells CASSADGVREQFF. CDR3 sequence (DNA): TGTGCCAGCAGCGCCGATGGGGTACGTGAGCAGTTCTTC.